One and the same sample provided the 27 T cell receptor beta chains below, sequenced in a study of blood T cell repertoires in COVID-19. Clones were sequenced by immunoSEQ multiplex PCR, and TCRdb holds only the in-frame ones, with some missing. This sample has more than 150,000 clones, with 78% found just once. The sequenced sample was peripheral blood. Receptors originate from a woman of 80 years or more with active or convalescent COVID-19.

The genes are TRBV12-1 and TRBJ2-3; the DNA was not compared with TRBD1, the D call given in the table. TRBV12-1 is a pseudogene locus. The CDR3 is 14 amino acids. This CDR3 reads CASPHRQGVDTQYF. Written as DNA, the CDR3 is TGTGCCAGCCCCCACCGACAGGGTGTAGATACGCAGTATTTT.

This clone was observed at least ten times. The same CDR3 can be traced to other DNA sequences in this sample. This rearrangement joins TRBV4-1 to TRBJ2-7, with TRBD1 identical over 9 bases. V lost 4 bases and J lost 4; bases outside the gene matches: 8. This CDR3 has 15 amino acids. Germline values: CDR1 MGHRA, CDR2 YSYEKL. CDR3 bases: TGCGCCAGCAGCCCTACTGGACAGGGGACGTACGAGCAGTACTTC. It is translated as CASSPTGQGTYEQYF.

CDR3 nucleotides: TGTGCCAGCAGCTTAGCGACTCTTAGCGGGGGGCCAAGCTCCTACGAGCAGTACTTC. Encoded protein: CASSLATLSGGPSSYEQYF. The chain links TRBV7-9 to TRBJ2-7; 10 bases are shared with TRBD2. Germline CDR1 and CDR2: SEHNR and FQNEAQ (reference sequence). This CDR3 is 19 amino acids long. V lost 0 bases and J lost 0; bases outside the gene matches: 11. Filled out from reference TRBV7-9 and TRBJ2-7, the complete variable domain reads DTGVSQNPRHKITKRGQNVTFRCDPISEHNRLYWYRQTLGQGPEFLTYFQNEAQLEKSRLLSDRFSAERPKGSFSTLEIQRTEQGDSAMYLCASSLATLSGGPSSYEQYFGPGTRLTVT.

The J gene is TRBJ2-7, the V gene TRBV6-6, with TRBD1 as a possible D gene (5 bases). Germline-derived CDR1 and CDR2 are MNHNY and SVGAGI (reference sequence). The CDR3 is 16 residues long. The V and J ends lost 0 bases and 5 bases respectively, with 17 bases between them. CDR3 protein: CASSYSTDTSPNEQYF. CDR3 nucleotides: TGTGCCAGCAGTTACTCGACGGACACCAGCCCGAACGAGCAGTACTTC.

The rearrangement links TRBV10-3 to TRBJ2-1, with D perhaps matching TRBD2 (7 bases). CDR3 length: 18 residues. The V end was cut by 2 bases, the J end by 6 bases, with 23 bases between. Germline V CDR1 and CDR2: ENHRY, SYGVKD. The CDR3 coding sequence is TGTGCCATCAGTGAGCCTCCGTGGGGGGGGGCAGGATTCAATGAGCAGTTCTTC. This translates into CAISEPPWGGAGFNEQFF.

The rearrangement joins TRBV19 to TRBJ2-7, with 8 bases lining up with TRBD2. V gave up 5 bases and J gave up 3 bases; unmatched junction bases: 6. This CDR3 spans 14 amino acids. CDR1 and CDR2 from the germline V gene are LNHDA and SQIVND (reference sequence). The CDR3 region is CASSVGSGGYEQYF. The CDR3 DNA is TGTGCCAGTAGTGTGGGGAGCGGGGGCTACGAGCAGTACTTC.

This clone came up a few times. The rearrangement joins TRBV5-1 to TRBJ1-6; weak D call: TRBD1 (5 bases). Germline loops: CDR1 SGHRS, CDR2 YFSETQ. This CDR3 contains 15 residues. Trimming removed 0 bases from V and 7 bases from J, with 11 bases in between. For the CDR3, the DNA is TGCGCCAGCAGCTTGGTGACAGTGGGGAATTCACCCCTCCACTTT. Its protein product is CASSLVTVGNSPLHF.

This chain joins TRBV19 and TRBJ1-6; TRBD1 matches 7 bases. Trimming removed 5 bases from V and 3 bases from J; junction bases left unmatched: 7. Germline lookup yields CDR1 LNHDA and CDR2 SQIVND (reference sequence). The CDR3 is 16 amino acids. The CDR3 here is CASSPSDRDYNSPLHF. The DNA for the CDR3 is TGTGCCAGTAGTCCCTCCGACAGGGACTATAATTCACCCCTCCACTTT.

This sequence joins TRBV5-6 and TRBJ1-2; tentative D call: TRBD1 (6 bases). Germline CDR1 SGHDT, CDR2 YYEEEE. Trimming pared 0 bases from V and 2 bases from J, leaving 11 bases between. CDR3 length equals 15 residues. CDR3 sequence reads: CASSLDFTGNYGYTF. Written as DNA, the CDR3 is TGTGCCAGCAGCTTGGACTTTACAGGGAACTATGGCTACACCTTC. The variable domain in full, completed from reference TRBV5-6 and TRBJ1-2, reads DAGVTQSPTHLIKTRGQQVTLRCSPKSGHDTVSWYQQALGQGPQFIFQYYEEEERQRGNFPDRFSGHQFPNYSSELNVNALLLGDSALYLCASSLDFTGNYGYTFGSGTRLTVV.

J is TRBJ2-7 and V is TRBV29-1, with 9 nucleotides matching TRBD1. The V and J ends lost 7 bases and 5 bases, in that order; junction bases with no gene match: 12. CDR3 length: 14 amino acids. Germline values: CDR1 SQVTM, CDR2 ANQGSEA. The DNA for the CDR3 is TGCAGCGCTACACCGGGACAGGGAGGCGACGAGCAGTACTTC. Protein: CSATPGQGGDEQYF.

CDR3 amino acids: CASSQRQADTSGNTIYF. The CDR3 DNA follows: TGCGCCAGCAGCCAACGACAGGCCGACACCTCTGGAAACACCATATATTTT. This rearrangement joins TRBV4-1 to TRBJ1-3; perhaps TRBD1 as D (6 bases). The CDR3 contains 17 residues. V lost 2 bases to trimming and J lost 0 bases, with 14 bases between them. CDR1 and CDR2 (germline): MGHRA, YSYEKL.

This clone was detected only once. The chain joins TRBV30 to TRBJ1-2; 7 bases match TRBD1. The CDR3 has 11 residues. V was pared by 5 bases and J by 7 bases, with 4 bases of the junction left unmatched. The germline CDR1 and CDR2 sequences are GTSNPN and SVGIG (reference sequence). CDR3 nucleotide sequence: TGTGCCTGGTCGACAGGGACTGGCTACACCTTC. This translates into CAWSTGTGYTF.

This clone was seen a handful of times. CDR3 protein: CATSDRRGTYNEQFF. CDR3 nucleotide sequence: TGTGCCACCAGTGACCGACGGGGTACCTACAATGAGCAGTTCTTC. The gene calls are TRBV24-1 and TRBJ2-1; D might be TRBD2 (5 bases). The CDR3 has 15 residues. CDR1 is KGHDR and CDR2 is SFDVKD in the germline V gene. V lost 4 bases to trimming and J lost 2 bases, with 11 bases between them.

This rearrangement joins TRBV9 to TRBJ2-2; D not resolved. The germline V gene has CDR1 SGDLS and CDR2 YYNGEE. This CDR3 spans 14 amino acids. Trimming stripped 4 bases from V and 4 bases from J, with 11 bases between. Here the CDR3 reads CASSSRQGTGELFF. The CDR3 DNA reads as TGTGCCAGCAGCTCCCGACAAGGCACCGGGGAGCTGTTTTTT.

V usage is TRBV2 and J usage is TRBJ1-2; TRBD1 aligns across 8 bases. The CDR3 length is 12 residues. CDR1 and CDR2 from the germline V gene are SNHLY and FYNNEI. After removal of 8 bases from V and 4 bases from J, the junction contained 3 bases not matched to a gene. The CDR3 protein is CASRQGTYGYTF. CDR3 DNA: TGTGCCAGCCGACAGGGGACCTATGGCTACACCTTC.

The V call is TRBV7-3, the J call TRBJ2-7; 10 bases line up with TRBD1. Germline assignment: CDR1 SGHTA and CDR2 FQGTGA. The CDR3 loop spans 18 amino acids. The V gene end was trimmed by 1 base and the J gene end by 0 bases; junction bases not matched to a gene: 9. Written as DNA, the CDR3 is TGTGCCAGCAGCTTAAGGGACAGGGGCCCATCCCCCTCCTACGAGCAGTACTTC. Amino acids: CASSLRDRGPSPSYEQYF.

The rearrangement links TRBV27 to TRBJ1-4; 8 bases align to TRBD1. V dropped 7 bases and J dropped 7; count of bases not matched to a gene: 14. The V gene's germline CDR1 is MNHEY and CDR2 SMNVEV (reference sequence). The CDR3 runs to 16 residues. The CDR3 DNA sequence: TGTGCCAGCATCCGGGGGCCCGACAGGGGAACTGAAAAACTGTTTTTT. It specifies CASIRGPDRGTEKLFF.

The chain is built from TRBV5-1 and TRBJ1-6, with 8 bases lining up with TRBD1. The J segment lost 5 bases and the V segment lost 2 bases, leaving 6 bases of the junction unmatched. The CDR3 loop spans 16 amino acids. Germline V lookup: CDR1 SGHRS, CDR2 YFSETQ. CDR3 loop: CASSFNRGSNNSPLHF. The DNA of the CDR3 is TGCGCCAGCAGCTTCAACAGGGGGAGTAATAATTCACCCCTCCACTTT.

This clone was seen just once. This chain connects TRBV27 to TRBJ2-5; possibly TRBD2 for D (5 bases). V shed 0 bases and J shed 4 bases, with 9 bases lying between them. The CDR3 runs to 14 residues. The V gene's germline CDR1 is MNHEY and CDR2 SMNVEV (reference sequence). The DNA of the CDR3 is TGTGCCAGCAGTTTATCTGCTAGCCCAGAGACCCAGTACTTC. Amino acids: CASSLSASPETQYF.

The gene calls are TRBV7-2 and TRBJ2-7, with a possible D match to TRBD2 (6 bases). CDR3 size: 17 residues. In germline, CDR1 is SGHTA, CDR2 FQGNSA. Trimming removed 5 bases from V and 5 bases from J, with 25 bases in between. CDR3 DNA sequence: TGTGCCAGCAGCCGTGACGGAGGTTGGGGGACGGGGGACGAGCAGTACTTC. It codes for CASSRDGGWGTGDEQYF.

Details on this clone: One end of the junction is discordant with germline, which a read error may explain. In the same sample, other DNA sequences code for this CDR3. V gene TRBV5-1 combines with J gene TRBJ2-1, with D possibly being TRBD2 (5 bases). Germline CDR1 and CDR2: SGHRS and YFSETQ. The CDR3 spans 12 residues. Here the CDR3 DNA reads TGTGCCAGCAGCTTGGACTTGAATGAGCAGTTCTTC. This encodes CASSLDLNEQFF. The complete variable domain, with remaining parts taken from reference TRBV5-1 and TRBJ2-1, reads KAGVTQTPRYLIKTRGQQVTLSCSPISGHRSVSWYQQTPGQGLQFLFEYFSETQRNKGNFPGRFSGRQFSNSRSEMNVSTLELGDSALYLCASSLDLNEQFFGPGTRLTVL.

The rearrangement uses TRBV6-2 or TRBV6-3 and TRBJ1-5; no definite D call. The CDR3 contains 13 residues. V dropped 2 bases and J dropped 3 bases, with 5 bases sitting between them. The germline gives CDR1 MNHEY, CDR2 SVGEGT. The CDR3, as DNA: TGTGCCAGCAGTTACCAGTACAATCAGCCCCAGCATTTT. Amino acid sequence: CASSYQYNQPQHF.

The rearrangement joins TRBV5-4 to TRBJ2-4; possibly TRBD1 for D (6 bases). Between the trimmed V and J ends, which lost 5 bases and 7 bases, there was a span of 16 bases. Germline assignment: CDR1 SGHNT and CDR2 YYREEE (reference sequence). The CDR3 extends over 14 amino acids. The CDR3 loop reads CASSTDSLRNIQYF. CDR3 in DNA: TGTGCCAGCAGTACGGACAGTCTCCGGAACATTCAGTACTTC.

This rearrangement joins TRBV9 to TRBJ1-2; D not resolved. The CDR3 consists of 13 residues. Germline CDR1 reads SGDLS; CDR2 reads YYNGEE. Trimming took 2 bases from V and 6 from J, leaving 11 bases between them. The CDR3 region is CASSVFQAHGYTF. In DNA form, the CDR3 reads TGTGCCAGCAGCGTTTTCCAGGCCCATGGCTACACCTTC.

This chain links TRBV2 with TRBJ1-3; 7 positions agree with TRBD1. Trimming cost V 6 bases and J 0 bases; bases outside gene matches: 11. The length of the CDR3 is 17 residues. Germline lookup yields CDR1 SNHLY and CDR2 FYNNEI. The CDR3 is CASSSLLDRVSGNTIYF. Here the CDR3 DNA reads TGTGCCAGCAGCTCCCTCCTTGACAGGGTCTCTGGAAACACCATATATTTT.

The chain is built from TRBV7-9 and TRBJ1-1, with 7 positions matching TRBD1. J gave up 4 bases and V 5 bases, and 4 bases lay outside the gene matches. Per germline, CDR1 SEHNR and CDR2 FQNEAQ (reference sequence). This CDR3 region has 13 residues. CDR3 bases: TGTGCCAGCAGCGAAGGGACAGTCACTGAAGCTTTCTTT. Translated: CASSEGTVTEAFF.

This chain links TRBV11-2 with TRBJ2-3; weak D call: TRBD1 (5 bases). Between the trimmed V and J ends, which lost 4 bases and 4 bases, there was a span of 21 bases. The CDR3 length is 17 residues. Per germline, CDR1 SGHAT and CDR2 FQNNGV. CDR3 sequence: CASSSRTNVQVPDTQYF. Written as DNA, the CDR3 is TGTGCCAGCAGCTCCCGAACCAACGTACAGGTCCCAGATACGCAGTATTTT.